These T cell receptor beta chains were read from a single sample in a study of T cell responses to AZD1222 COVID-19 vaccine. Using immunoSEQ multiplex PCR, the repertoire was profiled, and TCRdb retains in-frame clones only, with some absent. The sample holds around 94,000 clones, around 90% seen once. The specimen comprised peripheral blood, sampled on day 0 of AZD1222 vaccination. All receptors derive from an adult in good health. The CDR3 runs from the conserved cysteine through the conserved F or W. The order of the fields is D gene, clone size, V gene, J gene, CDR3 DNA, CDR3 protein. D genes are given only for firm matches. Size values are once, few and many counts, or a class for expanded clones, and some rows have none.

>.|.|TRBV10-3|TRBJ1-3
TGTGCCATCAGCAGGCCGGGAAACACCATATATTTT
CAISRPGNTIYF
>.|.|TRBV5-1|TRBJ2-1
TGCGCCAGCAGCTACGATTTCAATGAGCAGTTCTTC
CASSYDFNEQFF
>.|.|TRBV4-1|TRBJ1-5
TGCGCCAGCAGCCCCTATATGTCCGGGACAAGTCAGCCCCAGCATTTT
CASSPYMSGTSQPQHF
>.|.|TRBV11-2|TRBJ1-4
TGTGCCAGCAGCCCCATCAAGGACTCAACTAATGAAAAACTGTTTTTT
CASSPIKDSTNEKLFF
>TRBD1|.|TRBV10-3|TRBJ1-1
TGTGCCATCAGTGACCCCGGGACAGCCACTGAAGCTTTCTTT
CAISDPGTATEAFF
>.|.|TRBV7-9|TRBJ1-6
TGTGCCAGCAGCTTCCGCAGGATCGACTCACCCCTCCACTTT
CASSFRRIDSPLHF
>.|.|TRBV2|TRBJ1-5
TGTGCCAGCAGTGGCCGGGTATATAGCAATCAGCCCCAGCATTTT
CASSGRVYSNQPQHF
>.|.|TRBV7-2|TRBJ1-3
TGTGCCAGCAGCCCCCAGGGCAGCTTTTCTGGAAACACCATATATTTT
CASSPQGSFSGNTIYF
>.|.|TRBV4-3|TRBJ1-5
TGCGCCAGCAGCCAAGACCCATATAGCAATCAGCCCCAGCATTTT
CASSQDPYSNQPQHF
>.|.|TRBV7-8|TRBJ2-2
TGTGCCAGCAGCGCCGGCAGGGCCCGAACCGGGGAGCTGTTTTTT
CASSAGRARTGELFF
>.|.|TRBV7-9|TRBJ1-3
TGTGCCAGCAGCTTGGGGGCCGGGGCCGGAAACACCATATATTTT
CASSLGAGAGNTIYF
>.|.|TRBV7-9|TRBJ1-5
TGTGCCAGCAGCCATGGACAGAACAATCAGCCCCAGCATTTT
CASSHGQNNQPQHF
>.|once|TRBV6-5|TRBJ1-5
TGTGCCAGCTCTAGAGGGTGGGGAGGCAATCAGCCCCAGCATTTT
CASSRGWGGNQPQHF
>TRBD1|few|TRBV10-1|TRBJ1-4
TGCGCCAGCAGGGCCCCCTCCTTTCCGACAGGGACTGATGAAAAACTGTTTTTT
CASRAPSFPTGTDEKLFF
>TRBD2|.|TRBV5-1|TRBJ2-1
TGCGCCAGCAGCTCTCGTCCCGGGACTAGCGGGGTCCCCAATGAGCAGTTCTTC
CASSSRPGTSGVPNEQFF
>.|.|TRBV27|TRBJ1-6
TGTGCCAGCAGTTTATCTGGTCTTGACGAATTTGGGTCACCCCTCCACTTT
CASSLSGLDEFGSPLHF
>.|.|TRBV7-2|TRBJ1-1
TGTGCCAGCAGCTTACAGGGAGGGTTTGGTAGGACTGAAGCTTTCTTT
CASSLQGGFGRTEAFF
>.|.|TRBV9|TRBJ1-2
TGTGCCAGCAGCGTAGCCCCAGGGGTTCCTAACTATGGCTACACCTTC
CASSVAPGVPNYGYTF
>.|.|TRBV10-3|TRBJ1-1
TGTGCCATCAGTGAGTCGAGCAATGCTGAAGCTTTCTTT
CAISESSNAEAFF
>.|.|TRBV10-3|TRBJ2-1
TGTGCCATCAGCGCACTTTCTGAGCAGTTCTTC
CAISALSEQFF
>.|.|TRBV5-1|TRBJ1-1
TGCGCCAGCAGCGTAGGGGAGGGGAACACTGAAGCTTTCTTT
CASSVGEGNTEAFF
>TRBD1|once|TRBV7-9|TRBJ1-1
TGTGCCAGCAGCCTGGGACAGGGGGAATACACTGAAGCTTTCTTT
CASSLGQGEYTEAFF
>TRBD1|once|TRBV11-3|TRBJ1-4
TGTGCCAGCAGACACCGGGACAGGGTTTCGGGGGGTGAAAAACTGTTTTTT
CASRHRDRVSGGEKLFF
>.|.|TRBV7-2|TRBJ2-5
TGTGCCAGCAGCTTCTTAGTGGAGACCCAGTACTTC
CASSFLVETQYF
>.|medium-sized|TRBV21-1|TRBJ1-4
TGTGCCAGAGAACAGGGGACGACTAATGAAAAACTGTTTTTT
CAREQGTTNEKLFF
>TRBD1|.|TRBV4-1|TRBJ1-2
TGCGCCAGCAGCCAGACGCTAGACAGGGGATTCTATGGCTACACCTTC
CASSQTLDRGFYGYTF
>.|.|TRBV4-1|TRBJ1-3
TGCGCCAGCAGCCCCACCAGGGCCTCCTCTGGAAACACCATATATTTT
CASSPTRASSGNTIYF
>.|.|TRBV6-5|TRBJ1-1
TGTGCCAGCAGCCGCACTATGAACACTGAAGCTTTCTTT
CASSRTMNTEAFF
>.|.|TRBV28|TRBJ1-2
TGTGCCAGCAACCTCCCCGGGGGGACTGGCTACACCTTC
CASNLPGGTGYTF
>.|.|TRBV27|TRBJ1-4
TGTGCCAGCAGTTTATCGTGGGGAGGTGAAAAACTGTTTTTT
CASSLSWGGEKLFF
>TRBD2|.|TRBV7-3|TRBJ2-6
TGTGCCAGCACCCCTGGGGGGGGAGCTGGGGCCAACGTCCTGACTTTC
CASTPGGGAGANVLTF
>.|.|TRBV12-5|TRBJ2-3
TGTGCTAGTGGGTATGGGACTCCAAGCACAGATACGCAGTATTTT
CASGYGTPSTDTQYF
>TRBD1|.|TRBV10-3|TRBJ2-7
TGTGCCATCAGTGAGCCGGACAGGGGCAACGAGCAGTACTTC
CAISEPDRGNEQYF
>.|.|TRBV27|TRBJ1-4
TGTGCCAGCAGTTTCCAGAGGGGGACTAATGAAAAACTGTTTTTT
CASSFQRGTNEKLFF
>.|once|TRBV4-3|TRBJ2-3
TGCGCCAGCAGCCGGGCCCTAGAAGAGGCGCAGTATTTT
CASSRALEEAQYF
>TRBD1|.|TRBV5-4|TRBJ2-6
TGTGCCAGCAGAAGGACAGGGAGCTCTGGGGCCAACGTCCTGACTTTC
CASRRTGSSGANVLTF
>.|.|TRBV29-1|TRBJ1-4
TGCAGCGCCCATGAGGGGCGATCGGCTAATGAAAAACTGTTTTTT
CSAHEGRSANEKLFF
>.|few|TRBV6-5|TRBJ1-5
TGTGCCAGCAGCCTCATGGGGGGATCCCAGCATTTT
CASSLMGGSQHF
>.|.|TRBV9|TRBJ1-1
TGTGCCAGCAGCGTTGGGGGGGCACACACTGAAGCTTTCTTT
CASSVGGAHTEAFF
>.|.|TRBV7-3|TRBJ2-2
TGTGCCAGCAGCCGGGACACGAACACCGGGGAGCTGTTTTTT
CASSRDTNTGELFF
>.|.|TRBV19|TRBJ2-1
TGTGCCAGTAGTATAGGACTAGGGTCCTACAATGAGCAGTTCTTC
CASSIGLGSYNEQFF
>TRBD1|.|TRBV27|TRBJ2-2
TGTGCCAGCTTGCCGGGACAGGGGGTCCTCGGGGAGCTGTTTTTT
CASLPGQGVLGELFF
>.|once|TRBV5-1|TRBJ2-7
TGCGCCAGCAGCTTCACAGGAGTTTCCTACGAGCAGTACTTC
CASSFTGVSYEQYF
>TRBD1|few|TRBV6-2/TRBV6-3|TRBJ1-2
TGTGCCAGCAGTTACGGGACAGGGACCTATGGCTACACCTTC
CASSYGTGTYGYTF
>.|.|TRBV2|TRBJ1-6
TGTGCCAGCAGTGAAGCAGGGGGGGGTTCACCCCTCCACTTT
CASSEAGGGSPLHF
>.|.|TRBV25-1|TRBJ1-6
TGTGCCAGCAGTGAAACTGGGGGTTCCTATAATTCACCCCTCCACTTT
CASSETGGSYNSPLHF
>.|.|TRBV11-2|TRBJ1-1
TGTGCCAGCAGCTTAGATGGGGGTCTGAACACTGAAGCTTTCTTT
CASSLDGGLNTEAFF
>TRBD1|.|TRBV7-8|TRBJ2-7
TGTGCCAGCAGCGACAGGGACAGTCCAACCTACGAGCAGTACTTC
CASSDRDSPTYEQYF
>TRBD2|.|TRBV11-3|TRBJ2-5
TGTGCCAGCAGCTTTGGGCAAAGCGGGGCAGAAGAGACCCAGTACTTC
CASSFGQSGAEETQYF
>.|.|TRBV11-2|TRBJ1-1
TGTGCCAGCAGCTTAATGAGCGCAAACACTGAAGCTTTCTTT
CASSLMSANTEAFF